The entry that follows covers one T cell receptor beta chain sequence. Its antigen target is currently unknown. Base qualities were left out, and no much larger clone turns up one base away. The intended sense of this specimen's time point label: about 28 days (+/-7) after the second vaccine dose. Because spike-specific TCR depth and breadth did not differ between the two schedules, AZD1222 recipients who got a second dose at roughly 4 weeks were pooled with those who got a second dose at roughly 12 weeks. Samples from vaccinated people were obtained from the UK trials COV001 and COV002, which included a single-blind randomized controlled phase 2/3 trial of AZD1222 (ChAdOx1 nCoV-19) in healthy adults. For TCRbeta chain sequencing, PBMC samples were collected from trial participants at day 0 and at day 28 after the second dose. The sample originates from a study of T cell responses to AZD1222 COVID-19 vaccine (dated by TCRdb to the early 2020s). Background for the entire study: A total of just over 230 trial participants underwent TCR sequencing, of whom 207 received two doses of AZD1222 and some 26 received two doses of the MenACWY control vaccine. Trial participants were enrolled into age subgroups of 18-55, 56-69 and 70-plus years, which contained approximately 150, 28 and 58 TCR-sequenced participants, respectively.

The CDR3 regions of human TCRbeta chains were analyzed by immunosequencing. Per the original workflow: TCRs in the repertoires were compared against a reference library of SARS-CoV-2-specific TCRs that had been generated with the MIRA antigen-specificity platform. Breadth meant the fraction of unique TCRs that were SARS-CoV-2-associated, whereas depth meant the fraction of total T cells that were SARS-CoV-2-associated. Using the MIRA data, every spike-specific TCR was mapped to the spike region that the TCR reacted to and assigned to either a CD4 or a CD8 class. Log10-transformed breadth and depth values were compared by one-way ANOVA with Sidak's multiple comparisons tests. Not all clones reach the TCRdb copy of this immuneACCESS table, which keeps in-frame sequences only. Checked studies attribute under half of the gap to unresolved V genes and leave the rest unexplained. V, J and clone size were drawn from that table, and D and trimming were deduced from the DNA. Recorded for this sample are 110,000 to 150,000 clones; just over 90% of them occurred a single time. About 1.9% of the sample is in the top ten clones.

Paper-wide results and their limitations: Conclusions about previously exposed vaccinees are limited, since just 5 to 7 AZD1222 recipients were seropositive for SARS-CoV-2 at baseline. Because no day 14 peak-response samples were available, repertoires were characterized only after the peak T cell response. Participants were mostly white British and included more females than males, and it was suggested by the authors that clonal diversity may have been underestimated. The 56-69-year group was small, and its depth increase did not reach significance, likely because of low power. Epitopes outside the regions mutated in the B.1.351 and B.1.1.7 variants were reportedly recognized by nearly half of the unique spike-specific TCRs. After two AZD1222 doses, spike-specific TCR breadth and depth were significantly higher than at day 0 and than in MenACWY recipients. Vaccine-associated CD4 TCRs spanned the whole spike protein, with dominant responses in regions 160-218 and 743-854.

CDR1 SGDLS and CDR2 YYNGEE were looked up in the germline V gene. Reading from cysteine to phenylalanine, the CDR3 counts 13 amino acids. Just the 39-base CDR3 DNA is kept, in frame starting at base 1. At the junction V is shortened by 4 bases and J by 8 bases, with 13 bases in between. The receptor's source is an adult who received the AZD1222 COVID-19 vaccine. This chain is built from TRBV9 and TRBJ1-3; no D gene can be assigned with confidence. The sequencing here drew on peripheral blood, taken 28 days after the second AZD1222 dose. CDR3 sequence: CASSPQVEDTIYF. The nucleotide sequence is TGTGCCAGCAGCCCTCAGGTTGAAGACACCATATATTTT.